Below are 30 T cell receptor beta chains sequenced from a single sample in a study of cytomegalovirus exposure and HLA in healthy donors. It was with 60 Vbeta and 13 Jbeta primers that the PCR ran. Profiling relied on immunoSEQ multiplex PCR, and the TCRdb table lists in-frame clones only, not all of them. The sample contains over 95,000 clones, approximately 71% of which appear only once. Specimen: PBMCs. These receptors all stem from a female donor in good health and CMV-seronegative.

The chain uses TRBV6-5 and TRBJ1-2, with D unclear. The germline gives CDR1 MNHEY, CDR2 SVGAGI. The CDR3 covers 13 residues. V shed 2 bases and J shed 2 bases, with 6 bases lying between them. CDR3 residues: CASSYDGNYGYTF. The CDR3 nucleotides read TGTGCCAGCAGTTACGACGGGAACTATGGCTACACCTTC.

J is TRBJ1-2 and V is TRBV9; TRBD1 matches 8 bases. The V segment lost 0 bases and the J segment 9 bases; nucleotides outside the gene matches: 4. The germline CDR1 and CDR2 sequences are SGDLS and YYNGEE. The CDR3 runs 13 residues. The CDR3 loop is CASSVGQGMSYTF. Here the CDR3 DNA reads TGTGCCAGCAGCGTAGGACAGGGGATGAGCTACACCTTC.

The chain carries TRBV6-5 and TRBJ2-6; 9 bases agree with TRBD1. V gave up 6 bases and J gave up 6 bases; unmatched junction bases: 6. This CDR3 is 15 amino acids long. Germline loops: CDR1 MNHEY, CDR2 SVGAGI. The CDR3 region is CASRPGTGKANVLTF. CDR3 nucleotides: TGTGCCAGCAGGCCCGGGACAGGGAAGGCCAACGTCCTGACTTTC.

The chain joins TRBV6-6 to TRBJ2-5, with D maybe TRBD1 (6 bases). CDR3 length: 13 amino acids. CDR1 is MNHNY, CDR2 SVGAGI, per germline (reference sequence). The V gene lost 7 bases and the J gene lost 11 bases, with 20 bases spanning the gap. The CDR3 protein is CASTVLGGREQYF. The CDR3 nucleotides read TGTGCCAGCACCGTATTAGGGGGTAGGGAGCAGTACTTC.

The table lists this clone with a few counts. The chain joins TRBV11-1 to TRBJ2-2; D uncertain. CDR3 length equals 13 residues. The germline V gene encodes CDR1 SGHAT and CDR2 FQDESV (reference sequence). Trimming removed 5 bases at V and 7 bases at J, with 11 bases between. The CDR3 DNA is TGTGCCAGCAGCCCGTATCGGAGCGGGGAGCTGTTTTTT. Translating gives CASSPYRSGELFF.

V gene TRBV29-1 combines with J gene TRBJ2-1; no reliable D call. The length of the CDR3 is 12 residues. V shed 4 bases and J shed 5 bases, with 9 bases lying between them. CDR1 is SQVTM and CDR2 is ANQGSEA in the germline V gene. In DNA, the CDR3 is TGCAGCGTTGGGGCCCCAAACAATGAGCAGTTCTTC. It is translated as CSVGAPNNEQFF.

V usage is TRBV7-9 and J usage is TRBJ2-5, with 13 positions matching TRBD2. Per germline, CDR1 SEHNR and CDR2 FQNEAQ (reference sequence). V was clipped by 6 bases and J by 5 bases; unmatched bases: 12. This CDR3 comprises 17 residues. The CDR3 sequence: CASSRRTSGSGGETQYF. The CDR3 DNA is TGTGCCAGCAGTCGACGGACTAGCGGGAGTGGGGGGGAGACCCAGTACTTC.

The V call is TRBV10-3, the J call TRBJ2-6; TRBD2 aligns across 15 bases. This CDR3 has 18 residues. The germline gives CDR1 ENHRY, CDR2 SYGVKD. Trimming cost V 4 bases and J 2 bases; bases outside gene matches: 3. The CDR3 loop is CAISGTSGRATGANVLTF. CDR3 bases: TGTGCCATCAGTGGGACTAGCGGGAGGGCCACTGGGGCCAACGTCCTGACTTTC.

This clone was picked up one time. V and J are TRBV7-6 and TRBJ2-1; weak D call: TRBD2 (5 bases). This CDR3 has 13 residues. V was clipped by 1 base and J by 9 bases, with 10 bases between them. Germline V lookup: CDR1 SGHVS, CDR2 FNYEAQ. CDR3 sequence: CASSLVMAGEQFF. The CDR3 DNA reads as TGTGCCAGCAGCTTAGTAATGGCGGGTGAGCAGTTCTTC.

This chain connects TRBV6-6 to TRBJ1-2, with a weak D call TRBD1 (6 bases). From germline, CDR1 is MNHNY and CDR2 SVGAGI (reference sequence). CDR3 length equals 13 residues. Trimming took off 6 bases at V and 1 base at J, with 9 bases between the two ends. The CDR3 region has the DNA TGTGCCAGCAGCCGACAGGATAACTATGGCTACACCTTC. It encodes CASSRQDNYGYTF.

The chain is built from TRBV6-5 and TRBJ2-3, with 7 positions matching TRBD1. Germline CDR1 and CDR2: MNHEY and SVGAGI. The CDR3 is 14 amino acids. V was clipped by 5 bases and J by 5 bases; unmatched bases: 7. This CDR3 is CASSLGQVGDTQYF. DNA for the CDR3: TGTGCCAGCAGTCTTGGACAGGTTGGAGATACGCAGTATTTT.

V usage is TRBV7-9 and J usage is TRBJ2-1, with 12 nucleotides matching TRBD2. Germline CDR1 and CDR2: SEHNR and FQNEAQ (reference sequence). J lost 10 bases, V lost 4 bases, and 14 bases had no gene match. The CDR3 has 17 amino acids. CDR3 loop: CASSYSFETSGSGEQFF. Written as DNA, the CDR3 is TGTGCCAGCAGCTATTCCTTCGAGACTAGCGGGAGCGGGGAGCAGTTCTTC. Full variable domain (missing parts from reference TRBV7-9 and TRBJ2-1): DTGVSQNPRHKITKRGQNVTFRCDPISEHNRLYWYRQTLGQGPEFLTYFQNEAQLEKSRLLSDRFSAERPKGSFSTLEIQRTEQGDSAMYLCASSYSFETSGSGEQFFGPGTRLTVL.

This rearrangement joins TRBV30 to TRBJ1-2, with D unresolved. V lost 2 bases, J lost 5 bases, and 12 bases lay in between. In germline, CDR1 is GTSNPN, CDR2 SVGIG (reference sequence). The CDR3 is 13 amino acids. The CDR3 coding sequence is TGTGCCTGGAGTAAACCCGAAGCTTATGGCTACACCTTC. The encoded protein is CAWSKPEAYGYTF.

The genes are TRBV30 and TRBJ1-6, with 7 bases matching TRBD1. The CDR3 consists of 15 residues. The J segment lost 3 bases and the V segment lost 1 base, leaving 3 bases of the junction unmatched. CDR1 GTSNPN and CDR2 SVGIG come from the germline V gene (reference sequence). The CDR3 nucleotides are TGTGCCTGGAGTGCTTACAGGGGCTATAATTCACCCCTCCACTTT. Residues: CAWSAYRGYNSPLHF.

This chain joins TRBV2 and TRBJ2-1, with TRBD2 as a possible D gene (6 bases). Germline V gives CDR1 SNHLY, CDR2 FYNNEI. With 8 bases removed from V and 6 bases from J, the gap between germline ends came to 26 bases. CDR3 length: 17 amino acids. CDR3 residues: CASEAFLAYGGPNEQFF. Written as DNA, the CDR3 is TGTGCCAGCGAAGCCTTTCTAGCATACGGGGGACCCAATGAGCAGTTCTTC.

This chain joins TRBV4-1 and TRBJ1-1; 7 bases agree with TRBD1. This CDR3 comprises 19 residues. Germline V CDR1 and CDR2: MGHRA, YSYEKL. Germline trimming cut 1 base from V and 1 base from J; bases unmatched to any gene: 15. The CDR3 sequence: CASSQVKDRTNYKNTEAFF. The DNA for the CDR3 is TGCGCCAGCAGCCAAGTAAAGGACAGGACAAACTACAAGAACACTGAAGCTTTCTTT.

This clone was observed a few times. The V call is TRBV7-2, the J call TRBJ2-7; 7 bases map to TRBD1. Germline CDR1 is SGHTA and CDR2 is FQGNSA. The CDR3 covers 14 residues. V lost 5 bases, J lost 1 base, and 5 bases stayed unmatched. CDR3: CASSAGTVSYEQYF. The CDR3 coding sequence is TGTGCCAGCAGCGCCGGGACAGTTTCCTACGAGCAGTACTTC.

This sequence joins TRBV7-6 and TRBJ2-7; TRBD1 is a possible D gene (7 bases). This CDR3 spans 18 amino acids. V was pared by 5 bases and J by 3 bases, with 26 bases between. Germline-derived CDR1 and CDR2 are SGHVS and FNYEAQ. For the CDR3, the DNA is TGTGCCAGCAGCCTTATAGTTCCCCAGGGGGGTCAGATCTACGAGCAGTACTTC. Protein: CASSLIVPQGGQIYEQYF.

The V gene is TRBV14, the J gene TRBJ1-1; possibly TRBD1 for D (5 bases). Trimming left V 2 bases short and J 7 bases short, with 14 bases between. Germline-derived CDR1 and CDR2 are SGHDN and FVKESK. The CDR3 runs 14 residues. CDR3 loop: CASSQPPGMGEAFF. CDR3 DNA sequence: TGTGCCAGCAGCCAACCTCCAGGGATGGGTGAAGCTTTCTTT.

The CDR3 nucleotides are TGTGCCACCCATCCGGGACAGGGACCTGAAGCTTTCTTT. This gives the protein CATHPGQGPEAFF. The chain employs TRBV10-3 and TRBJ1-1, with TRBD1 identical over 9 bases. CDR3 length equals 13 residues. Germline values: CDR1 ENHRY, CDR2 SYGVKD. The junction had 9 bases not matched to a gene; V was cut back by 10 bases and J by 6 bases.

The chain joins TRBV18 to TRBJ1-2; D unclear. The germline V gene has CDR1 KGHSH and CDR2 LQKENI. The V end was cut by 1 base, the J end by 0 bases, with 6 bases between. The CDR3 is 14 residues long. The CDR3, as DNA: TGTGCCAGCTCACCACAGCAAGCTAACTATGGCTACACCTTC. It specifies CASSPQQANYGYTF. Full variable domain (missing parts from reference TRBV18 and TRBJ1-2): NAGVMQNPRHLVRRRGQEARLRCSPMKGHSHVYWYRQLPEEGLKFMVYLQKENIIDESGMPKERFSAEFPKEGPSILRIQQVVRGDSAAYFCASSPQQANYGYTFGSGTRLTVV.

J is TRBJ2-7 and V is TRBV11-2; 7 bases match TRBD1. V lost 3 bases and J lost 4; bases outside the gene matches: 12. From germline, CDR1 is SGHAT and CDR2 FQNNGV. CDR3 length: 16 residues. CDR3 region: CASSFAWDRALYEQYF. CDR3 in DNA: TGTGCCAGCAGCTTTGCATGGGACAGAGCCCTATACGAGCAGTACTTC.

The genes are TRBV28 and TRBJ2-5; maybe TRBD2 (5 bases). Germline V gives CDR1 MDHEN, CDR2 SYDVKM. The CDR3 has 14 amino acids. The V end was cut by 6 bases, the J end by 5 bases, with 16 bases between. The CDR3 sequence: CASSHLIGGETQYF. Here the CDR3 DNA reads TGTGCCAGCAGCCACCTCATCGGCGGGGAGACCCAGTACTTC.

The rearrangement uses TRBV4-1 and TRBJ1-3, with 7 bases identical to TRBD1. J gave up 7 bases and V 3 bases, and 12 bases lay outside the gene matches. CDR1 and CDR2 from the germline V gene are MGHRA and YSYEKL. The CDR3 spans 16 residues. CDR3 sequence: CASSQPTGAIRNTIYF. In DNA, the CDR3 is TGCGCCAGCAGCCAGCCCACAGGGGCAATTCGGAACACCATATATTTT.

The rearrangement uses TRBV7-2 and TRBJ2-3; D might be TRBD2 (5 bases). This CDR3 spans 14 amino acids. V dropped 1 base and J dropped 6 bases, with 11 bases sitting between them. Germline assignment: CDR1 SGHTA and CDR2 FQGNSA. The CDR3 DNA follows: TGTGCCAGCAGCTTAGAGCGGACGCCCGATACGCAGTATTTT. This encodes CASSLERTPDTQYF.

This clone was observed a few times. At one end the junction does not follow the germline gene, possibly because of a read error. The chain employs TRBV28 and TRBJ2-6; D perhaps matches TRBD2 (6 bases). Per germline, CDR1 MDHEN and CDR2 SYDVKM. The CDR3 sequence is 16 residues long. CDR3 loop: CASSLFRDSGANVLTF. The CDR3 nucleotides are TGTGCCAGCAGTTTATTCAGGGACTCTGGTGCCAACGTCCTGACTTTC. Filled out from reference TRBV28 and TRBJ2-6, the complete variable domain reads DVKVTQSSRYLVKRTGEKVFLECVQDMDHENMFWYRQDPGLGLRLIYFSYDVKMKEKGDIPEGYSVSREKKERFSLILESASTNQTSMYLCASSLFRDSGANVLTFGAGSRLTVL.

The chain combines TRBV7-2 with TRBJ2-5, with D tentatively TRBD1 (5 bases). The V end lost 1 base, the J end lost 5 bases, and 14 bases lay between the germline ends. Germline V gene data show CDR1 as SGHTA and CDR2 as FQGNSA. The CDR3 covers 15 residues. The CDR3 DNA reads TGTGCCAGCAGCTTAGGGCAGGGTCCCTGGGAGACCCAGTACTTC. This encodes CASSLGQGPWETQYF.

V gene TRBV6-6 combines with J gene TRBJ2-3, with D maybe TRBD1 (5 bases). Germline CDR1 and CDR2: MNHNY and SVGAGI (reference sequence). Deletions cut 7 bases from V and 3 bases from J, with 14 bases between. The length of the CDR3 is 14 residues. The CDR3 loop reads CASTPRAGTDTQYF. The CDR3 DNA follows: TGTGCCAGCACCCCTCGGGCAGGGACAGATACGCAGTATTTT.

This clone was observed a single time. This sequence joins TRBV5-4 and TRBJ2-1, with a tentative D call TRBD2 (6 bases). The V gene's germline CDR1 is SGHNT and CDR2 YYREEE (reference sequence). The CDR3 has 13 amino acids. Trimming removed 0 bases from V and 9 bases from J, with 10 bases in between. CDR3 loop: CASSLVGGSEQFF. DNA of the CDR3: TGTGCCAGCAGCTTGGTTGGGGGGAGTGAGCAGTTCTTC.

The table lists this clone with a count of one. The J gene is TRBJ2-7, the V gene TRBV7-9; 7 nucleotides line up with TRBD1. Germline-derived CDR1 and CDR2 are SEHNR and FQNEAQ (reference sequence). Losses at the gene ends were 5 bases for V and 0 bases for J; bases not matched to a gene: 10. The CDR3 sequence is 16 residues long. CDR3 sequence: CASSGTGTESSYEQYF. CDR3 nucleotide sequence: TGTGCCAGCAGCGGGACCGGGACAGAGAGCTCCTACGAGCAGTACTTC.